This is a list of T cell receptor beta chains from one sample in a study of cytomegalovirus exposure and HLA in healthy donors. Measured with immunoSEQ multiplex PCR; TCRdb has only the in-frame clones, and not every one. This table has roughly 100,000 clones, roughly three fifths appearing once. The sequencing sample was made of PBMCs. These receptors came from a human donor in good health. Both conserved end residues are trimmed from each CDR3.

CDR3 protein: ASSGGLPYNEQF
V gene: TRBV28

CDR3 protein: ASSAGTGKETQY
V gene: TRBV18

CDR3 protein: ASSFPGDYYEQY
V gene: TRBV5-6

CDR3 protein: ASSPPQGNHNYGYT
V gene: TRBV18

CDR3 protein: ASSLAVRGLGTQY
V gene: TRBV5-6

CDR3 protein: ASSLYGLGLAGVGELF
V gene: TRBV7-6

CDR3 protein: ASSLQGNYGYT
V gene: TRBV19

CDR3 protein: ASRIDGNNEKLF
V gene: TRBV21-1

CDR3 protein: AWGQQNTGELF
V gene: TRBV30

CDR3 protein: ATSRGTGKNGYT
V gene: TRBV15

CDR3 protein: ASSEGQWNTEAF
V gene: TRBV5-4

CDR3 protein: ASSQVGTGVFDGEQF
V gene: TRBV4-1

CDR3 protein: ASSKDRVRGYT
V gene: TRBV18

CDR3 protein: ASSPRTSGSRDTQY
V gene: TRBV28

CDR3 protein: ASSLFEGRHEQF
V gene: TRBV11-2

CDR3 protein: ASKNPGTSGQFSYNEQF
V gene: TRBV5-5

CDR3 protein: SVETGAYEQY
V gene: TRBV29-1

CDR3 protein: AWSSWASGSYEQY
V gene: TRBV30

CDR3 protein: ASTPAGRGTEAF
V gene: TRBV2

CDR3 protein: ASSQDSRGSGYT
V gene: TRBV4-1

CDR3 protein: ASSPDPLAGYNEQF
V gene: TRBV18

CDR3 protein: ASSSPGGNTIY
V gene: TRBV25-1

CDR3 protein: ASSFGGRGNEQF
V gene: TRBV28

CDR3 protein: ASSLAPGSNQPQH
V gene: TRBV27

CDR3 protein: ASRDRSTDTQY
V gene: TRBV10-2

CDR3 protein: ASSSLDKDFIPYEQY
V gene: TRBV5-6

CDR3 protein: AWSWAQSTGELF
V gene: TRBV30

CDR3 protein: ASSPSGTGYGYT
V gene: TRBV5-1

CDR3 protein: ASSSRGAGNTGELF
V gene: TRBV5-1

CDR3 protein: ASSLDGLRGGYEQY
V gene: TRBV5-1

CDR3 protein: ASSLTSGYNERGEQF
V gene: TRBV7-2

CDR3 protein: ASRRGGGNNQPQH
V gene: TRBV2

CDR3 protein: ASSFGAGGPSGRTQY
V gene: TRBV5-4

CDR3 protein: ASSLGGSDQHTIY
V gene: TRBV7-6

CDR3 protein: ASSQVQGINEQF
V gene: TRBV14

CDR3 protein: ASSLGQAIQGPQH
V gene: TRBV5-6

CDR3 protein: ASSFADGSYNEQF
V gene: TRBV23-1

CDR3 protein: ATRVGGFNQPQH
V gene: TRBV15

CDR3 protein: AWGLRSRFGEQF
V gene: TRBV30

CDR3 protein: ASSLAREQF
V gene: TRBV5-1

CDR3 protein: ASSFTELDSGNTIY
V gene: TRBV5-6

CDR3 protein: ASGAGGPYEQY
V gene: TRBV27

CDR3 protein: ASSEPAGVRGHLEQY
V gene: TRBV6-1

CDR3 protein: ASSQTSGVVNEQF
V gene: TRBV6-6

CDR3 protein: ASSLTSARGQF
V gene: TRBV27

CDR3 protein: ASSSMTGRATYEQY
V gene: TRBV5-4

CDR3 protein: ASSLGYEQY
V gene: TRBV13

CDR3 protein: SVEVGDRVNGYT
V gene: TRBV29-1

CDR3 protein: ASSWVVGQYEQY
V gene: TRBV5-8

CDR3 protein: ASSLIPFGAGGPGNEQF
V gene: TRBV28

CDR3 protein: ASSLPGPGVGYT
V gene: TRBV28

CDR3 protein: ASIRNTEAF
V gene: TRBV27

CDR3 protein: ATGTGGLVNYGYT
V gene: TRBV2

CDR3 protein: ASSLRDRAEVTQY
V gene: TRBV7-8

CDR3 protein: ASSQEGLATYQETQY
V gene: TRBV4-1